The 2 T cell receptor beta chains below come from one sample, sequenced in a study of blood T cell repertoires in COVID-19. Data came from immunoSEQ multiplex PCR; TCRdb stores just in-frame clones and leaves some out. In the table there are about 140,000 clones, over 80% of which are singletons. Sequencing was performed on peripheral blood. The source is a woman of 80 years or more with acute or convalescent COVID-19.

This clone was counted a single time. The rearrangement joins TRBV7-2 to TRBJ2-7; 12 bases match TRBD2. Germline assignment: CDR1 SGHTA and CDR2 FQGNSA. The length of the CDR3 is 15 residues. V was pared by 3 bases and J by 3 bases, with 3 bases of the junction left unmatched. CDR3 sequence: CASSFKGLAGYEQYF. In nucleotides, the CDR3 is TGTGCCAGCAGCTTCAAGGGACTAGCGGGCTACGAGCAGTACTTC.

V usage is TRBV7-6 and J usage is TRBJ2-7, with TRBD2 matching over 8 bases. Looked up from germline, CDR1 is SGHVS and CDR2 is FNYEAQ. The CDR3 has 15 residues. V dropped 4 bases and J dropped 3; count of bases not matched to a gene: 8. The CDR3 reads CASSSGTSTYYEQYF. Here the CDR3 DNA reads TGTGCCAGCAGCTCGGGGACTAGTACCTACTACGAGCAGTACTTC.